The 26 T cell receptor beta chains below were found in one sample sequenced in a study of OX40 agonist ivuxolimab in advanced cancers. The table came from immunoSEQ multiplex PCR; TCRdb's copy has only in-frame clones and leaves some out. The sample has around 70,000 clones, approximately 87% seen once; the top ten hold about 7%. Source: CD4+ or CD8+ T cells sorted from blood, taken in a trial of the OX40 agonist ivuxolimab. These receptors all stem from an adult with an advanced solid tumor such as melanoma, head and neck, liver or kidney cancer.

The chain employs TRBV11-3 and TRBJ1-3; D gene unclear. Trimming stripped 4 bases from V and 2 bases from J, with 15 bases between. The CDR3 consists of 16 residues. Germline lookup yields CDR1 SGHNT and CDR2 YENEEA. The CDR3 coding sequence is TGTGCCAGCAGCTCTCGGTCTGAAAAGGCTGGAAACACCATATATTTT. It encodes CASSSRSEKAGNTIYF. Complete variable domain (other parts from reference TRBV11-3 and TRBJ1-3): EAGVVQSPRYKIIEKKQPVAFWCNPISGHNTLYWYLQNLGQGPELLIRYENEEAVDDSQLPKDRFSAERLKGVDSTLKIQPAELGDSAVYLCASSSRSEKAGNTIYFGEGSWLTVV.

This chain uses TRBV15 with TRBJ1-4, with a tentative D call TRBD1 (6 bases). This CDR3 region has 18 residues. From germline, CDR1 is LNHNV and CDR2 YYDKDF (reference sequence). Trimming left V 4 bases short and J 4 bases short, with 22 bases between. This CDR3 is CATSIDLLVTGLNEKLFF. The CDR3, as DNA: TGTGCCACCAGCATCGACCTCTTAGTAACAGGGCTTAATGAAAAACTGTTTTTT.

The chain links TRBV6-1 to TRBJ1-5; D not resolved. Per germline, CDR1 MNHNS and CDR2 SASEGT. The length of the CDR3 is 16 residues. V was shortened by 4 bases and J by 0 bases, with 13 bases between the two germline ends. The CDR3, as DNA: TGTGCCAGCAGTGCGGTGTCGGGAGGTAGCAATCAGCCCCAGCATTTT. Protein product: CASSAVSGGSNQPQHF.

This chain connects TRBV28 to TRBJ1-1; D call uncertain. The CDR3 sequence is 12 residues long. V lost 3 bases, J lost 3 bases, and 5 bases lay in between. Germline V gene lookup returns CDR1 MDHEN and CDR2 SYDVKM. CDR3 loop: CASSFPDTEAFF. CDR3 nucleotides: TGTGCCAGCAGTTTTCCGGACACTGAAGCTTTCTTT.

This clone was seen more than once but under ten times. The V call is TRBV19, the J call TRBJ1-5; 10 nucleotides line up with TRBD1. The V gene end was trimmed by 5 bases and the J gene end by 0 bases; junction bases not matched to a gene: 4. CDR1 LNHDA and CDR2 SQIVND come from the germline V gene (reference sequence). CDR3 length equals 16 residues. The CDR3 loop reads CASSARDRGSNQPQHF. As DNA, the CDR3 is TGTGCCAGTAGTGCCCGGGACAGGGGTAGCAATCAGCCCCAGCATTTT.

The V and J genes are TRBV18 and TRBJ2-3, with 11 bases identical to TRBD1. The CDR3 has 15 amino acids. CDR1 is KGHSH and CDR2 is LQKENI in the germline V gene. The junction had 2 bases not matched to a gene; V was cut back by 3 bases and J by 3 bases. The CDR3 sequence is CASSPDRGRTDTQYF. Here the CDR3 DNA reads TGTGCCAGCTCACCGGACAGGGGGCGAACAGATACGCAGTATTTT.

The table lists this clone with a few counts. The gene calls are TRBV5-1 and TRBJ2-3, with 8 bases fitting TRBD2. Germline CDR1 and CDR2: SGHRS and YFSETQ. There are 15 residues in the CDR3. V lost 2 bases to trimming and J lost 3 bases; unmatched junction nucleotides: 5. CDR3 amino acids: CASSLAGVGTDTQYF. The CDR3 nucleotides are TGCGCCAGCAGCTTAGCGGGAGTGGGAACAGATACGCAGTATTTT.

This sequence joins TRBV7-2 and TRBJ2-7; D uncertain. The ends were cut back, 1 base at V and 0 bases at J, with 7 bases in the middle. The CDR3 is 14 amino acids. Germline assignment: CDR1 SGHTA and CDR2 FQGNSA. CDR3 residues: CASSLVSSSYEQYF. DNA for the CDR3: TGTGCCAGCAGCTTAGTGTCTAGCTCCTACGAGCAGTACTTC.

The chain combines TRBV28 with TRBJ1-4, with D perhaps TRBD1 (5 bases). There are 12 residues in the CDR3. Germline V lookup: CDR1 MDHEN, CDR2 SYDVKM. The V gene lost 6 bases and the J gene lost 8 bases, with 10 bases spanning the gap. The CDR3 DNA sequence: TGTGCCAGCAGCTTTGGGGGGGAAAAACTGTTTTTT. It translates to CASSFGGEKLFF.

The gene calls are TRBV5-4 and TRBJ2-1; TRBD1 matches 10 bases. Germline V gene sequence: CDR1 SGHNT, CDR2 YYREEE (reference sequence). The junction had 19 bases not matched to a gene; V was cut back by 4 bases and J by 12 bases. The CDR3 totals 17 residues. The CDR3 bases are TGTGCCAGCAGCCCTAGACAGGGGGCGACTCGGCAGCGGGGGCAGTTCTTC. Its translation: CASSPRQGATRQRGQFF. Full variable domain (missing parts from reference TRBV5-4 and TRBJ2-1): ETGVTQSPTHLIKTRGQQVTLRCSSQSGHNTVSWYQQALGQGPQFIFQYYREEENGRGNFPPRFSGLQFPNYSSELNVNALELDDSALYLCASSPRQGATRQRGQFFGPGTRLTVL.

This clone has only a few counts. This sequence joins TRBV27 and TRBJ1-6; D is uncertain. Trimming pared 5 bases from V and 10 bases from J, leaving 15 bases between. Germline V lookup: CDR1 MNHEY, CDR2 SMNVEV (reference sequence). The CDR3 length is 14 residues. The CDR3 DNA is TGTGCCAGCAGTCTGAGACCACCGAGATCACCCCTCCACTTT. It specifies CASSLRPPRSPLHF.

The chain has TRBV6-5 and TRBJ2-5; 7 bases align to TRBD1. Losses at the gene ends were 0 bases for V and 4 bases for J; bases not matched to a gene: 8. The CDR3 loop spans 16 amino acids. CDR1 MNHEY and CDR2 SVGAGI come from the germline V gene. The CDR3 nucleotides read TGTGCCAGCAGTTACTCGAACGAGGGGGCCGGAGAGACCCAGTACTTC. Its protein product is CASSYSNEGAGETQYF.

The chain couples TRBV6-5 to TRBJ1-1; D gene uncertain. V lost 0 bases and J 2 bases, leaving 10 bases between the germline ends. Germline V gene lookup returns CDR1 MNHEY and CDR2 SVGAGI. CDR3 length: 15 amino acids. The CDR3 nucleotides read TGTGCCAGCAGTTACTCCCCAGTACCCAACACTGAAGCTTTCTTT. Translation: CASSYSPVPNTEAFF.

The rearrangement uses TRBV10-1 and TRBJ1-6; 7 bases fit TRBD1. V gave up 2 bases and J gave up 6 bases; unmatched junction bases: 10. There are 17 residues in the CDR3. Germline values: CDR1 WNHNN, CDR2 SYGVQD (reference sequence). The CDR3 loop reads CASSELGQCCGNSPLHF. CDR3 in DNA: TGCGCCAGCAGTGAGCTGGGACAGTGCTGCGGTAATTCACCCCTCCACTTT.

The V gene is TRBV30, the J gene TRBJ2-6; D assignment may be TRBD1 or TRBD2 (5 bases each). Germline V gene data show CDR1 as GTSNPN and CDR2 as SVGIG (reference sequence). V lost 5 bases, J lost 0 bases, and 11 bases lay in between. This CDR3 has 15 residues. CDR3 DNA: TGTGCCTGGGACGGGGCCCGCTCTGGGGCCAACGTCCTGACTTTC. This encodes CAWDGARSGANVLTF.

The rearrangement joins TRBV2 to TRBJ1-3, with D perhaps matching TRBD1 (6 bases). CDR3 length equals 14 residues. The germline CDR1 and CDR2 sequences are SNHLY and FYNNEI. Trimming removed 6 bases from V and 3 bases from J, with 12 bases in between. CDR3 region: CASSTYRDGNTIYF. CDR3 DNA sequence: TGTGCCAGCAGCACCTACAGGGATGGAAACACCATATATTTT.

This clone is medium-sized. The CDR3 coding sequence is TGTGCCAGCAGTGAAAGGGACAGGGAGGTCGAAGAGGCTTTCTTT. Amino acid sequence: CASSERDREVEEAFF. V usage is TRBV25-1 and J usage is TRBJ1-1, with 9 bases identical to TRBD1. The CDR3 spans 15 residues. V trimming: 2 bases; J trimming: 11 bases; junction bases outside the gene matches: 12. Germline CDR1 MGHDK, CDR2 SYGVNS.

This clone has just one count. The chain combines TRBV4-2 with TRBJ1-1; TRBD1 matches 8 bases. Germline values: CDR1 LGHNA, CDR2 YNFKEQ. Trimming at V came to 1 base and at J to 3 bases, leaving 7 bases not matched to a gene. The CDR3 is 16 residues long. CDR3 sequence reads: CASSQGTGKIDTEAFF. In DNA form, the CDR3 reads TGTGCCAGCAGCCAAGGGACAGGGAAGATCGACACTGAAGCTTTCTTT.

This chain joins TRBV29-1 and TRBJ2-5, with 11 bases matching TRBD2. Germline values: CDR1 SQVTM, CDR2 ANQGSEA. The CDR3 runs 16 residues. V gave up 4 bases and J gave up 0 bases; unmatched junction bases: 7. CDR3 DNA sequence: TGCAGCGTTGGGCCGACTAGCGGGAAGGACCAAGAGACCCAGTACTTC. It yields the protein CSVGPTSGKDQETQYF. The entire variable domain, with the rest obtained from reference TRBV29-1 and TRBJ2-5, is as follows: SAVISQKPSRDICQRGTSLTIQCQVDSQVTMMFWYRQQPGQSLTLIATANQGSEATYESGFVIDKFPISRPNLTFSTLTVSNMSPEDSSIYLCSVGPTSGKDQETQYFGPGTRLLVL.

As DNA, the CDR3 is TGTGCCAGCAGTTACATGGGGTTCTCTGGGGCCAACGTCCTGACTTTC. Encoded protein: CASSYMGFSGANVLTF. The rearrangement links TRBV6-6 to TRBJ2-6; no reliable D call. The CDR3 runs to 16 residues. Germline V gene lookup returns CDR1 MNHNY and CDR2 SVGAGI (reference sequence). With 2 bases removed from V and 0 bases from J, the gap between germline ends came to 8 bases.

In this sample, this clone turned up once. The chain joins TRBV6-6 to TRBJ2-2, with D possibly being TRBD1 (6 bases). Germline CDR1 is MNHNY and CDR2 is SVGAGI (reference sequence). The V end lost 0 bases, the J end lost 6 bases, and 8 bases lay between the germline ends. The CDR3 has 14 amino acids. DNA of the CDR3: TGTGCCAGCAGTTACTCGACAGGTCCCGGGGAGCTGTTTTTT. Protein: CASSYSTGPGELFF.

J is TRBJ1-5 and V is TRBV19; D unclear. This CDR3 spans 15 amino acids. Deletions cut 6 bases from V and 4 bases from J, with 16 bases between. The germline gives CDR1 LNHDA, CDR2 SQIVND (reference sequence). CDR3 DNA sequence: TGTGCCAGTAGGGCGGATACCAGCATTAATCAGCCCCAGCATTTT. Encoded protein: CASRADTSINQPQHF.

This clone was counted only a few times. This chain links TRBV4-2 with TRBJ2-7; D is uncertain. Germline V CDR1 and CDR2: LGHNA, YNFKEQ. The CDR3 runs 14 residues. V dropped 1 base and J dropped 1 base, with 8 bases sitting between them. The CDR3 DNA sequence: TGTGCCAGCAGCCAAGCCGACTTTTCCTACGAGCAGTACTTC. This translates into CASSQADFSYEQYF.

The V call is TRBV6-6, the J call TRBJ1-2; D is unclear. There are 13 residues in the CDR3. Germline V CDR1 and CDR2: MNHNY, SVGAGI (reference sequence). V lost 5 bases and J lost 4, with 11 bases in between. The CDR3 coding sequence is TGTGCCAGCAGTCTCCTCGGAGGCTATGGCTACACCTTC. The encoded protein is CASSLLGGYGYTF.

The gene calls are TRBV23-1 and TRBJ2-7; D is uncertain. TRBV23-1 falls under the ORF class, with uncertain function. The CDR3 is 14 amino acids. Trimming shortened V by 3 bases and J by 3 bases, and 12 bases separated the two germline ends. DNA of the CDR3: TGCGCCAGCAGTCAGGCAGACAAGGTCTACGAGCAGTACTTC. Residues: CASSQADKVYEQYF.

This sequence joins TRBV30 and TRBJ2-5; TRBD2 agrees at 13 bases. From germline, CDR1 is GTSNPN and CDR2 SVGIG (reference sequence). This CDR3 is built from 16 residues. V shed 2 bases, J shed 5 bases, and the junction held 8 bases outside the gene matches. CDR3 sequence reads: CAWSLGLAGVRETQYF. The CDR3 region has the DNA TGTGCCTGGAGTCTTGGACTAGCGGGAGTACGGGAGACCCAGTACTTC.